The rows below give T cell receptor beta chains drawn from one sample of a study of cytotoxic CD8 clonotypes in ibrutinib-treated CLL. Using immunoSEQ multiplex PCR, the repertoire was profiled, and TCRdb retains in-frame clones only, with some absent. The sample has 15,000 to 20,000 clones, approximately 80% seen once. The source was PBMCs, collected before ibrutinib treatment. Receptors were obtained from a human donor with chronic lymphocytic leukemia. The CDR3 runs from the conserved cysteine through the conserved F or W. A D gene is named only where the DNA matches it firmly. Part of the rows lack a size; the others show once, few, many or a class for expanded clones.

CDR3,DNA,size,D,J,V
CASSLEGAGTNEKLFF,TGTGCCAGCAGCTTAGAGGGGGCTGGAACTAATGAAAAACTGTTTTTT,NA,TRBD1,TRBJ1-4,TRBV7-9
CSVEPLSNSEAFF,TGCAGCGTTGAGCCCCTCAGTAACAGTGAAGCTTTCTTT,NA,NA,TRBJ1-1,TRBV29-1
CASGDPGDTQYF,TGTGCCAGTGGAGACCCGGGAGATACGCAGTATTTT,once,NA,TRBJ2-3,TRBV19
CASSLLGNTGELFF,TGTGCCAGCAGTTTATTAGGGAACACCGGGGAGCTGTTTTTT,NA,NA,TRBJ2-2,TRBV28
CASSLGGSGNTIYF,TGCGCCAGCAGCTTGGGTGGCTCTGGAAACACCATATATTTT,NA,NA,TRBJ1-3,TRBV5-1
CASSPGSVGHQPQHF,TGTGCCAGCAGCCCCGGGTCGGTAGGGCATCAGCCCCAGCATTTT,few,NA,TRBJ1-5,TRBV27
CASTLDGVNEAFF,TGTGCCAGCACCTTGGACGGGGTAAACGAGGCTTTCTTT,NA,NA,TRBJ1-1,TRBV5-6
CAISESDTVYGYTF,TGTGCCATCAGTGAGTCAGATACAGTCTATGGCTACACCTTC,once,NA,TRBJ1-2,TRBV10-3
CASNPSGRGGDTGELFF,TGTGCCAGTAATCCTAGCGGGAGAGGCGGGGACACCGGGGAGCTGTTTTTT,NA,TRBD2,TRBJ2-2,TRBV19
CASRTPRGYEQFF,TGTGCCAGCAGGACCCCCCGGGGATATGAGCAGTTCTTC,NA,NA,TRBJ2-1,TRBV7-9
CASLAGNRGYEQYF,TGTGCCAGCCTCGCGGGAAACAGGGGGTACGAGCAGTACTTC,NA,TRBD1,TRBJ2-7,TRBV28
CASGIAGNYEQYF,TGCGCCAGCGGTATAGCGGGTAACTACGAGCAGTACTTC,NA,TRBD2,TRBJ2-7,TRBV5-1
CASSRGPGMYQETQYF,TGCGCCAGCAGCCGGGGGCCGGGGATGTACCAAGAGACCCAGTACTTC,NA,NA,TRBJ2-5,TRBV5-1
CASKTGIREKLFF,TGTGCCAGCAAGACGGGGATAAGGGAAAAACTGTTTTTT,NA,NA,TRBJ1-4,TRBV6-5
CASSKTSFSYNEQFF,TGTGCCAGCAGCAAGACTAGTTTCTCCTACAATGAGCAGTTCTTC,NA,NA,TRBJ2-1,TRBV6-4
CASSWGSTYEQYF,TGTGCCAGTAGTTGGGGGAGTACCTACGAGCAGTACTTC,NA,NA,TRBJ2-7,TRBV19
CASSPREAVTQYF,TGTGCCAGCTCACCCCGCGAGGCGGTGACCCAGTACTTC,NA,NA,TRBJ2-5,TRBV18
CASRSDFSGNTIYF,TGCGCCAGCAGGTCGGACTTCTCTGGAAACACCATATATTTT,NA,NA,TRBJ1-3,TRBV5-1
CASSSQALNEQFF,TGTGCCAGTAGCAGCCAGGCCCTTAATGAGCAGTTCTTC,NA,NA,TRBJ2-1,TRBV19
CASSHFLGRNYEQYF,TGTGCCAGCAGTCACTTTCTAGGGCGGAACTACGAGCAGTACTTC,NA,NA,TRBJ2-7,TRBV7-2
CASSDGSQGTHYGYTF,TGTGCCAGTTCCGACGGTAGTCAGGGGACTCACTATGGCTACACCTTC,NA,NA,TRBJ1-2,TRBV19
CASRGGGASGPTYEQYF,TGTGCCAGCAGGGGGGGCGGGGCTAGCGGCCCGACCTACGAGCAGTACTTC,NA,NA,TRBJ2-7,TRBV2
CAIKRVGSETQYF,TGTGCCATTAAGAGGGTGGGGTCGGAGACCCAGTACTTC,NA,NA,TRBJ2-5,TRBV6-1
CASSHQGLAANNEQFF,TGCGCCAGCAGCCACCAAGGACTAGCGGCCAACAATGAGCAGTTCTTC,NA,TRBD2,TRBJ2-1,TRBV4-3
CASSPIGDTQYF,TGTGCCAGCTCACCCATCGGGGATACGCAGTATTTT,NA,NA,TRBJ2-3,TRBV18
CASSLTSYEQYF,TGCGCCAGCAGCTTGACATCCTACGAGCAGTACTTC,few,NA,TRBJ2-7,TRBV5-1
CASSLGTGQNGYTF,TGTGCCAGCAGTCTAGGTACAGGGCAGAATGGCTACACCTTC,NA,NA,TRBJ1-2,TRBV27
CASSFEGYSNTEAFF,TGTGCCAGCAGTTTCGAGGGTTACTCGAACACTGAAGCTTTCTTT,NA,NA,TRBJ1-1,TRBV7-2
CAISEFRLLGSYEQYF,TGTGCCATCAGTGAGTTCAGGCTCCTTGGGTCCTACGAGCAGTACTTC,NA,NA,TRBJ2-7,TRBV10-3
CASSPTEGIGELFF,TGTGCTAGCAGCCCTACCGAAGGGATCGGGGAGCTGTTTTTT,few,NA,TRBJ2-2,TRBV7-7
CASSTGGPSGNTIYF,TGTGCCAGCAGCACAGGGGGTCCCTCTGGAAACACCATATATTTT,NA,TRBD1,TRBJ1-3,TRBV2
CASSPNHKSNQPQHF,TGTGCCAGCTCACCCAATCACAAGAGCAATCAGCCCCAGCATTTT,NA,NA,TRBJ1-5,TRBV18
CASSPWTGSSYEQYF,TGTGCCAGCAGCCCCTGGACTGGTAGTTCCTACGAGCAGTACTTC,NA,NA,TRBJ2-7,TRBV5-4
CASSEGWNTEAFF,TGCGCCAGCAGTGAGGGGTGGAACACTGAAGCTTTCTTT,NA,NA,TRBJ1-1,TRBV10-1
CASSIPISTGNTIYF,TGTGCCAGTAGTATACCGATCTCTACTGGAAACACCATATATTTT,NA,NA,TRBJ1-3,TRBV19
CASSGRTGMNTEAFF,TGTGCCAGCTCAGGTAGGACAGGAATGAACACTGAAGCTTTCTTT,NA,TRBD1,TRBJ1-1,TRBV18
CASTPSSSYQNEQYF,TGTGCCAGCACCCCTTCGAGTTCGTATCAGAACGAGCAGTACTTC,NA,NA,TRBJ2-7,TRBV27
CASRPGLAGARETQYF,TGTGCCAGCAGACCGGGACTAGCGGGAGCTAGGGAGACCCAGTACTTC,NA,TRBD2,TRBJ2-5,TRBV11-2
CASSNGGYSNQPQHF,TGTGCCAGTAGTAATGGAGGTTATAGCAATCAGCCCCAGCATTTT,few,NA,TRBJ1-5,TRBV19
CASSFRGSNEKLFF,TGTGCCAGCAGCTTCAGGGGGTCCAATGAAAAACTGTTTTTT,NA,TRBD1,TRBJ1-4,TRBV13
CAISESWELFF,TGTGCCATCAGTGAGTCTTGGGAGCTGTTTTTT,NA,NA,TRBJ2-2,TRBV10-3
CASSDPGQGDEQYF,TGTGCCAGCAGTGACCCGGGACAGGGGGACGAGCAGTACTTC,NA,TRBD1,TRBJ2-7,TRBV2
CASSLFREGNNYGYTF,TGTGCCAGCAGTTTATTCCGGGAGGGAAATAACTATGGCTACACCTTC,NA,NA,TRBJ1-2,TRBV28
CASKTMNTEAFF,TGTGCCAGCAAAACCATGAACACTGAAGCTTTCTTT,NA,NA,TRBJ1-1,TRBV27
CASSLTASGRGEQYF,TGTGCCAGCAGTTTAACGGCTAGCGGGAGAGGGGAGCAGTACTTC,once,TRBD2,TRBJ2-7,TRBV28
CASSLAVSGIKAYEQYF,TGTGCCAGCAGCTTAGCGGTTAGCGGGATAAAGGCCTACGAGCAGTACTTC,NA,TRBD2,TRBJ2-7,TRBV7-2
CAWTAGAYEQYF,TGTGCCTGGACCGCGGGAGCCTACGAGCAGTACTTC,NA,TRBD2,TRBJ2-7,TRBV30
CSGSQGNNEKLFF,TGCAGCGGTTCACAGGGAAATAATGAAAAACTGTTTTTT,NA,NA,TRBJ1-4,TRBV29-1
CASSPTGLGNQPQHF,TGCGCCAGCAGCCCAACAGGGCTGGGCAATCAGCCCCAGCATTTT,NA,NA,TRBJ1-5,TRBV5-1
CAISEFRANEQYF,TGTGCCATCAGTGAGTTCAGGGCGAACGAGCAGTACTTC,NA,NA,TRBJ2-7,TRBV10-3
CASSAGGTGTGSYEQYF,TGTGCCAGCAGCGCCGGCGGAACAGGCACAGGCTCCTACGAGCAGTACTTC,NA,NA,TRBJ2-7,TRBV9
CAWIPRGGEQYF,TGTGCCTGGATACCTAGGGGAGGGGAGCAGTACTTC,NA,TRBD2,TRBJ2-7,TRBV30
CASQTSGQETQYF,TGTGCCAGTCAGACTAGCGGACAAGAGACCCAGTACTTC,once,TRBD2,TRBJ2-5,TRBV19